Each of the 18 T cell receptor beta chains below was sequenced from the same sample in a study of T-cell reconstitution after alpha-beta-depleted transplantation in children. The TCRbeta library incorporated unique molecular identifiers. TCRdb fed the PCR reads into MiXCR, producing one record per CDR3 protein. This table has around 450,000 distinct CDR3 sequences, 8% to 11% appearing once. The sequenced sample was PBMCs, obtained before TCRalphabeta/CD19-depleted stem cell transplant. These receptors all come from a child younger than 10 with inherited bone marrow failure, due to receive a stem cell transplant.

This chain joins TRBV4-3 and TRBJ2-7; 8 bases are a match to TRBD2. The CDR3 is 17 residues long. V was clipped by 0 bases and J by 6 bases; unmatched bases: 13. Germline V gene sequence: CDR1 LGHNA, CDR2 YSLEER. CDR3 nucleotides: TGCGCCAGCAGCCAAGATCTTGGGTCTAGCGGGCCCGCCGAGCAGTACTTC. Its protein product is CASSQDLGSSGPAEQYF.

This clonotype appeared many times. This sequence joins TRBV28 and TRBJ2-1, with TRBD1 matching 10 bases. The germline CDR1 and CDR2 sequences are MDHEN and SYDVKM. J lost 7 bases, V lost 3 bases, and 18 bases had no gene match. CDR3 length: 19 residues. CDR3 region: CASSFRGSRWTGGTNEQFF. In DNA form, the CDR3 reads TGTGCCAGCAGTTTCCGTGGATCCCGTTGGACAGGGGGGACGAATGAGCAGTTCTTC.

This clonotype was detected many times. The chain is built from TRBV29-1 and TRBJ2-3; D is perhaps TRBD1 (6 bases). CDR3 length equals 13 residues. V was shortened by 4 bases and J by 1 base, with 9 bases between the two germline ends. Germline V CDR1 and CDR2: SQVTM, ANQGSEA. The DNA of the CDR3 is TGCAGCGTTGTAACAGGGCGCACAGATACGCAGTATTTT. Translated, it gives CSVVTGRTDTQYF.

This clonotype was recorded many times. The genes are TRBV4-3 and TRBJ1-3; D ambiguous. CDR3 length: 13 residues. Between the trimmed V and J ends, which lost 2 bases and 8 bases, there was a span of 10 bases. Germline V gene lookup returns CDR1 LGHNA and CDR2 YSLEER. The DNA for the CDR3 is TGCGCCAGCAGCCAACAATTCGGAGACACCATATATTTT. Its protein product is CASSQQFGDTIYF.

Comments on this clonotype: Possible read error: a much larger clone is one base away. V and J are TRBV4-2 and TRBJ2-3; 9 bases are a match to TRBD1. The CDR3 loop spans 16 amino acids. Germline lookup yields CDR1 LGHNA and CDR2 YNFKEQ. Trimming at V came to 3 bases and at J to 4 bases, leaving 8 bases not matched to a gene. The CDR3 sequence: CASSQGTGGKADTQYF. CDR3 DNA sequence: TGTGCCAGCAGCCAGGGCACAGGGGGCAAGGCAGATACGCAGTATTTT.

This clonotype was seen repeatedly, ten times or more. The CDR3 here is CASSSWGSGNTIYF. CDR3 coding DNA: TGTGCCAGCAGCTCTTGGGGCTCTGGAAACACCATATATTTT. This rearrangement joins TRBV11-2 to TRBJ1-3; D gene uncertain. Per germline, CDR1 SGHAT and CDR2 FQNNGV. The CDR3 extends over 14 amino acids. V was clipped by 4 bases and J by 0 bases, with 7 bases between them.

This clonotype came up many times. The genes are TRBV4-1 and TRBJ2-7, with D unresolved. The CDR3 consists of 16 residues. Trimming pared 1 base from V and 1 base from J, leaving 14 bases between. CDR1 and CDR2 (germline): MGHRA, YSYEKL. In nucleotides, the CDR3 is TGCGCCAGCAGCCAAGGGTGGGCGGCAAGGTCCTACGAGCAGTACTTC. Translated: CASSQGWAARSYEQYF.

This clonotype showed up many times. This chain links TRBV28 with TRBJ2-4; D is possibly TRBD1 (5 bases). The CDR3 loop spans 17 amino acids. Trimming cost V 6 bases and J 0 bases, with 18 bases left between them. CDR1 is MDHEN and CDR2 is SYDVKM in the germline V gene. The CDR3 bases are TGTGCCAGCAGCCCATATAAGGGGATGTTAGCCAAAAACATTCAGTACTTC. Translating it yields CASSPYKGMLAKNIQYF.

This clonotype was observed at least ten times. This rearrangement joins TRBV11-2 to TRBJ2-1, with 8 bases aligning to TRBD2. Germline V CDR1 and CDR2: SGHAT, FQNNGV. The CDR3 sequence is 18 residues long. Trimming took 1 base from V and 8 from J; bases not matched to a gene: 16. The CDR3 sequence is CASSLVLSFAGGPYEQFF. The CDR3 DNA sequence: TGTGCCAGCAGCTTAGTATTGTCATTCGCGGGAGGTCCCTATGAGCAGTTCTTC.

Many counts were recorded for this clonotype. V gene TRBV2 combines with J gene TRBJ2-1, with D perhaps matching TRBD2 (5 bases). Trimming took 8 bases from V and 3 from J, leaving 11 bases between them. The CDR3 is 13 amino acids. CDR1 is SNHLY and CDR2 is FYNNEI in the germline V gene. The CDR3 sequence: CASALGLYNEQFF. The CDR3 nucleotides are TGTGCCAGCGCCCTCGGACTCTACAATGAGCAGTTCTTC.

This clonotype was seen many times. The chain couples TRBV6-5 to TRBJ2-1; the D gene is possibly TRBD1 (6 bases). This CDR3 region has 13 residues. The V gene's germline CDR1 is MNHEY and CDR2 SVGAGI. Trimming removed 2 bases from V and 6 bases from J, with 8 bases in between. The CDR3 protein is CASSYGTSNEQFF. For the CDR3, the DNA is TGTGCCAGCAGTTACGGGACAAGCAATGAGCAGTTCTTC.

This clonotype was detected ten times or more. The genes are TRBV7-9 and TRBJ1-5; possibly TRBD1 for D (5 bases). V was trimmed by 1 base and J by 4 bases, leaving 8 bases between them. The CDR3 consists of 14 residues. Germline assignment: CDR1 SEHNR and CDR2 FQNEAQ (reference sequence). CDR3 coding DNA: TGTGCCAGCAGCTTAGGGACATCTAATCAGCCCCAGCATTTT. It specifies CASSLGTSNQPQHF.

This clonotype appeared many times. V usage is TRBV27 and J usage is TRBJ2-7, with TRBD2 as a possible D gene (5 bases). The CDR3 extends over 15 amino acids. Germline V gives CDR1 MNHEY, CDR2 SMNVEV (reference sequence). V lost 5 bases to trimming and J lost 1 base, with 15 bases between them. The CDR3 protein is CASSLAQASSYEQYF. In nucleotides, the CDR3 is TGTGCCAGCAGTCTAGCCCAAGCTAGTTCCTACGAGCAGTACTTC.

The genes are TRBV7-8 and TRBJ2-7; 7 bases agree with TRBD2. This CDR3 has 14 residues. CDR1 SGHVS and CDR2 FQNEAQ come from the germline V gene. The V and J ends lost 10 bases and 5 bases, in that order; junction bases with no gene match: 14. The CDR3 DNA reads as TGTGCCACGACCGCTGAACCGGGACTAAACGAGCAGTACTTC. Its translation is CATTAEPGLNEQYF. The full variable domain, rest sourced from reference TRBV7-8 and TRBJ2-7, is GAGVSQSPRYKVAKRGQDVALRCDPISGHVSLFWYQQALGQGPEFLTYFQNEAQLDKSGLPSDRFFAERPEGSVSTLKIQRTQQEDSAVYLCATTAEPGLNEQYFGPGTRLTVT.

This sequence joins TRBV5-1 and TRBJ1-2; TRBD1 agrees at 7 bases. This CDR3 is built from 16 residues. V gave up 1 base and J gave up 6 bases; unmatched junction bases: 12. Germline V lookup: CDR1 SGHRS, CDR2 YFSETQ. CDR3 protein: CASSLRARQGGNGYTF. DNA for the CDR3: TGCGCCAGCAGCTTGCGAGCCCGACAGGGTGGGAATGGCTACACCTTC.

This clonotype was recorded a few times. In DNA, the CDR3 is TGTGCCAGTAGTATAGCTGAGGGAAGGTCCTACGAGCAGTACTTC. This gives the protein CASSIAEGRSYEQYF. The rearrangement joins TRBV19 to TRBJ2-7, with D possibly being TRBD2 (5 bases). CDR3 size: 15 residues. Germline V lookup: CDR1 LNHDA, CDR2 SQIVND (reference sequence). Trimming stripped 1 base from V and 1 base from J, with 11 bases between.

This clonotype was seen repeatedly, ten times or more. The chain is built from TRBV6-1 and TRBJ1-5; weak D call: TRBD1 (6 bases). CDR3 length: 12 amino acids. The V end lost 8 bases, the J end lost 7 bases, and 12 bases lay between the germline ends. Germline V lookup: CDR1 MNHNS, CDR2 SASEGT. The CDR3 DNA follows: TGTGCCAGCGGAGGGACATACCAGCCCCAGCATTTT. Protein sequence: CASGGTYQPQHF.

This clonotype was detected ten times or more. For the CDR3, the DNA is TGCGCCAGCAGCTTGAGCGGGAGAACCGGGGAGCTGTTTTTT. Its protein product is CASSLSGRTGELFF. V usage is TRBV5-1 and J usage is TRBJ2-2, with 8 bases lining up with TRBD2. With V trimmed by 1 base and J by 5 bases, 1 base remained unmatched. CDR3 length: 14 residues. Germline CDR1 is SGHRS and CDR2 is YFSETQ.